This T cell receptor (beta chain) was sequenced in a study of blood T cells in healthy people across ages (dated by TCRdb to between 2015 and 2017). Study-level background: Template switching captured roughly one uniquely barcoded TCR beta cDNA molecule per two T cells in model experiments. The study measured age-related changes in TCR beta repertoire diversity using deep sequencing normalized with unique cDNA molecular identifiers. Donors were grouped into four age groups: young (average roughly 17 years), middle-aged (about 38), aged (about 60) and long-lived (82). To avoid experimental bias, donors of different ages were distributed randomly across sequencing lanes. Two additional independent replicas of 1 million unique cDNA reads from the same blood draw were analyzed for two donors (one aged 18 to 30 and one aged 80 or older).

Preparation of the library involved 5' RACE. The sequencing machine was an Illumina HiSeq 2500. A second PCR of about 6 to 11 cycles was run with a J-beta primer mix and a sample-barcoded 5' primer. A unique molecular identifier was introduced onto each TCR beta cDNA molecule by a template-switch 5' adaptor carrying 12 random nucleotides. Each sample yielded at least 3 million CDR3-containing paired-end reads. All of the RNA was converted into first-strand cDNA using the Mint cDNA synthesis kit, with a TRBC-specific oligonucleotide serving as the primer. Following uracil-DNA glycosylase treatment, all cDNA underwent a first 18-cycle PCR with the universal primers M1SS and BC2_uni_R. Concerning the study's data processing: For normalization, 1 million high-quality reads, each with a distinct molecular identifier, were randomly selected from each sample. Instead of being binned into consensus sequences, reads with shared molecular identifiers were discarded. MiTCR, run with a Q25 quality threshold and the strictest error-elimination algorithm, handled CDR3 identification, clonotype clustering and error correction. A nonparametric unseen species model using Euler transformation provided a lower-bound estimate of total TCR beta diversity. TCRdb reworked the public reads: Q25 trimming with fastp, MiXCR clone assembly, productive beta chains retained. Identical CDR3 proteins give one entry, which carries the most common genes and DNA. The V and J calls shown here were made by TCRdb, not taken from the authors' results. In all, the sample holds 700,000 to 1,000,000 distinct CDR3 sequences, and under 45% of those were seen once. The top ten clonotypes cover nearly 20% of the sample.

There are a few counts of this clonotype. Its antigen is currently not known. Base qualities are not provided; no much larger clone lies one nucleotide away. Overall results and qualifications from the work: Because the CMV infection status of the donors was unknown, age-related changes in expanded clonotypes may potentially have been confounded. Because profiling used bulk unsorted PBMCs, naive and antigen-experienced compartments could not be compared conclusively. Observed TCR beta diversity correlated strongly with the percentage of naive T cells measured by flow cytometry. Estimates of total diversity based on one million sequenced T cells were considered lower bounds and underestimates. Compared with the aged group, the long-lived group had more naive CD4+ T cells, fewer expanded clones and increased TCR diversity, suggesting age selection. As age increased, observed TCR beta diversity per million T cells dropped in a roughly linear way, and a significant reduction was already evident by age around 41.

V sheds 2 bases and J sheds 0 bases, leaving 11 bases between their ends. The CDR3 runs 16 amino acids, cysteine and phenylalanine included. Only CDR3 DNA remains: 48 bases, in frame from the first base. The germline V gene gives CDR1 as MNHNS and CDR2 as SASEGT. The roughly 42 donors, aged about 6 to 100 years, were systemically healthy Caucasian individuals from Russia. Each donor gave approximately 9.3 milliliters of peripheral blood, collected into EDTA-treated Vacutainer tubes. Ficoll-Paque density-gradient centrifugation was used to isolate PBMCs, with at least 7 million obtained per sample. Total RNA, at least 6 micrograms per sample, was extracted from PBMCs with Trizol reagent. For every donor, an aliquot of PBMCs went through flow cytometry to measure the percentages of naive CD45RAhigh/CD27high T cells.

The sequence is built from TRBV6-1 and TRBJ1-5; no confident D gene assignment can be made. The source of this sequence is a man aged 55 to 69 in good health. The sample taken for sequencing was blood. The CDR3 region reads CASSEFGLYSNQPQHF. Read as DNA, the sequence is TGTGCCAGCAGTGAATTCGGCCTTTATAGCAATCAGCCCCAGCATTTT.